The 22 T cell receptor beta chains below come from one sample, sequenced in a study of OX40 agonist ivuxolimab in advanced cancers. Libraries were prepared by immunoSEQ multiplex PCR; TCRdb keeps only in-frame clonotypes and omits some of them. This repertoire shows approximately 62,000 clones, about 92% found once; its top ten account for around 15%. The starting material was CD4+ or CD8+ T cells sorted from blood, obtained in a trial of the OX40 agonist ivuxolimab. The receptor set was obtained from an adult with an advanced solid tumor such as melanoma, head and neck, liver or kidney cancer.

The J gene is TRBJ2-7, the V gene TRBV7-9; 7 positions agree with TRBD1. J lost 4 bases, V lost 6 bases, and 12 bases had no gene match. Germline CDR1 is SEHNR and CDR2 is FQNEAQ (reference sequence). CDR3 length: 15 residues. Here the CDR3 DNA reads TGTGCCAGCAGTCACGATCCGGGACAGACTTACGAGCAGTACTTC. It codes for CASSHDPGQTYEQYF. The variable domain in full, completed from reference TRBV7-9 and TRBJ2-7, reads DTGVSQNPRHKITKRGQNVTFRCDPISEHNRLYWYRQTLGQGPEFLTYFQNEAQLEKSRLLSDRFSAERPKGSFSTLEIQRTEQGDSAMYLCASSHDPGQTYEQYFGPGTRLTVT.

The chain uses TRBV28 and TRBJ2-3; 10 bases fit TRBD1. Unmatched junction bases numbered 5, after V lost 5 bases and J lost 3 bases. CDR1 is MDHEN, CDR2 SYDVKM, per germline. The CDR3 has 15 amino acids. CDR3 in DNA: TGTGCCAGCAGTCCGACAGGGGGCTGGACAGATACGCAGTATTTT. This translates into CASSPTGGWTDTQYF.

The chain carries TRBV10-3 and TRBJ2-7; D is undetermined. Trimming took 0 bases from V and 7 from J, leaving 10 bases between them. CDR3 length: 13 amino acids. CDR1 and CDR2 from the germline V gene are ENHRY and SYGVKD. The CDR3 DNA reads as TGTGCCATCAGTGAGTCGGAAGGGTGGGAGCAGTACTTC. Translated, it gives CAISESEGWEQYF.

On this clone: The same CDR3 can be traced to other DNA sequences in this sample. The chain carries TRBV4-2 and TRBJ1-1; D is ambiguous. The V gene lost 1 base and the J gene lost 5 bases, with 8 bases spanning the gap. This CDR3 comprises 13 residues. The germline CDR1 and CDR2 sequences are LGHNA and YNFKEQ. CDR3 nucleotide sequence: TGTGCCAGCAGCCAAGGCGGTTCGACTGAAGCTTTCTTT. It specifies CASSQGGSTEAFF.

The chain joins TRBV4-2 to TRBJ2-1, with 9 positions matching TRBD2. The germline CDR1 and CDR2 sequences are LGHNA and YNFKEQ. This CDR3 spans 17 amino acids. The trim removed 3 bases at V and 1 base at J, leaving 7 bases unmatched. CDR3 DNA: TGTGCCAGCAGCCAGACCCTGACTAGCGGATCCTACAATGAGCAGTTCTTC. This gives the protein CASSQTLTSGSYNEQFF.

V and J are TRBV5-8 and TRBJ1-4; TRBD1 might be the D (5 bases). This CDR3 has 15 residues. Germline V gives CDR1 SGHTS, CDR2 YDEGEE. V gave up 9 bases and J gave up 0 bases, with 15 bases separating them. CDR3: CATRETDATNEKLFF. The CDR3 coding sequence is TGTGCCACCCGGGAGACAGATGCAACTAATGAAAAACTGTTTTTT.

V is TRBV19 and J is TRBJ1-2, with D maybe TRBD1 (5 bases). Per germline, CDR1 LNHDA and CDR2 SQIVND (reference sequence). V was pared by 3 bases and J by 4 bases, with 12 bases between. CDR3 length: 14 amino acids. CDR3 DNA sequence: TGTGCCAGTAGTATCCCCGGGGCCTTCTATGGCTACACCTTC. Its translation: CASSIPGAFYGYTF.

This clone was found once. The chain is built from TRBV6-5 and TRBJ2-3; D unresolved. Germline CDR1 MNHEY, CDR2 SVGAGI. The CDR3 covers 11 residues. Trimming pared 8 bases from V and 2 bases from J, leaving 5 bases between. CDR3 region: CASFSTDTQYF. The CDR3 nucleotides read TGTGCCAGCTTCTCCACAGATACGCAGTATTTT.

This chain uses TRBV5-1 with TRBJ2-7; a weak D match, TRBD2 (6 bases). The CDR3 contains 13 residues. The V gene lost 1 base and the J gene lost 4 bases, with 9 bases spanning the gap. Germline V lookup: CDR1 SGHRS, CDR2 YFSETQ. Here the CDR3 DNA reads TGCGCCAGCAGCTTGAGAGGGAGGTACGAGCAGTACTTC. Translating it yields CASSLRGRYEQYF. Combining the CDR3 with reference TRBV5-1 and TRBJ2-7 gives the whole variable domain KAGVTQTPRYLIKTRGQQVTLSCSPISGHRSVSWYQQTPGQGLQFLFEYFSETQRNKGNFPGRFSGRQFSNSRSEMNVSTLELGDSALYLCASSLRGRYEQYFGPGTRLTVT.

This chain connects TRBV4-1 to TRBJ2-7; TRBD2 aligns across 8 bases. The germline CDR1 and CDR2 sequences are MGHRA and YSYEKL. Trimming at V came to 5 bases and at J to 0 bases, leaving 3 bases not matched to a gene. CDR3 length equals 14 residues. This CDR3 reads CASSGTSDSYEQYF. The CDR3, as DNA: TGCGCCAGCAGCGGGACTAGTGACTCCTACGAGCAGTACTTC.

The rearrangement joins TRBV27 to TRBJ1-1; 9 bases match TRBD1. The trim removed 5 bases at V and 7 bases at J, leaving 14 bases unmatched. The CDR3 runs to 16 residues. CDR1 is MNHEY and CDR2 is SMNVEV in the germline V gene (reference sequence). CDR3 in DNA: TGTGCCAGCAGTATGGGACAGGGCTCCTGGAGTATTGAAGCTTTCTTT. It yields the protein CASSMGQGSWSIEAFF.

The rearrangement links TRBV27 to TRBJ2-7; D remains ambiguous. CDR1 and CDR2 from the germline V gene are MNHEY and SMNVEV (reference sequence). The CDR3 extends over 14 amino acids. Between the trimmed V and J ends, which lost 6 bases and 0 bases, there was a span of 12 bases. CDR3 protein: CASRWTESSYEQYF. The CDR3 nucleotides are TGTGCCAGCAGGTGGACGGAAAGCTCCTACGAGCAGTACTTC.

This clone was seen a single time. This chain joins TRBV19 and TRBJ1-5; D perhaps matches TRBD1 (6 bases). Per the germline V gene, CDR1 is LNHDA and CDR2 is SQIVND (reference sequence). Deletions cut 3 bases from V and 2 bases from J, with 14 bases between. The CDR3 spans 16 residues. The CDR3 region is CASSIARQARNQPQHF. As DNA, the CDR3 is TGTGCCAGTAGTATCGCGAGACAGGCGCGCAATCAGCCCCAGCATTTT.

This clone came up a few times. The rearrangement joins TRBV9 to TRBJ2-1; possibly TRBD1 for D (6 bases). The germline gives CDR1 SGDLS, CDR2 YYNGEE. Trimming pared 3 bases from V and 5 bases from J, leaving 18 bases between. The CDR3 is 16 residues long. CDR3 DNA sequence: TGTGCCAGCAGCGACAGGACAGCAAAAACACACAATGAGCAGTTCTTC. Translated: CASSDRTAKTHNEQFF. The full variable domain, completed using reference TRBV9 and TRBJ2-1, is DSGVTQTPKHLITATGQRVTLRCSPRSGDLSVYWYQQSLDQGLQFLIQYYNGEERAKGNILERFSAQQFPDLHSELNLSSLELGDSALYFCASSDRTAKTHNEQFFGPGTRLTVL.

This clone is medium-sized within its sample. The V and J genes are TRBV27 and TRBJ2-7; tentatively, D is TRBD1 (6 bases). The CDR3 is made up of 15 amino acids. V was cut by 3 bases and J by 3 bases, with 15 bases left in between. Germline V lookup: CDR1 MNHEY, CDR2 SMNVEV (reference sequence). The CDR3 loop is CASSLGQGIFYEQYF. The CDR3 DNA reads TGTGCCAGCAGTTTGGGGCAGGGGATTTTCTACGAGCAGTACTTC.

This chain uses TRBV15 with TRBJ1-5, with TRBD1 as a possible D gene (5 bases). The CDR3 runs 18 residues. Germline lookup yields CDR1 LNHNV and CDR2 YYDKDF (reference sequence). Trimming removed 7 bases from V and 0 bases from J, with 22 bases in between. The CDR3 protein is CATNMAGTEPYSNQPQHF. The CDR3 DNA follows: TGTGCCACCAATATGGCGGGGACCGAACCTTATAGCAATCAGCCCCAGCATTTT.

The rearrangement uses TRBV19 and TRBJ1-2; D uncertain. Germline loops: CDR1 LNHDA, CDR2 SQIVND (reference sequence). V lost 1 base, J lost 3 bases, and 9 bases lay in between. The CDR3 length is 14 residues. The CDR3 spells CASSIGTSHYGYTF. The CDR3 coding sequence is TGTGCCAGTAGTATAGGGACGTCCCACTATGGCTACACCTTC.

DNA for the CDR3: TGTGCCAGTAGTATAGATACAGGGACTGGGGCCAACGTCCTGACTTTC. This gives the protein CASSIDTGTGANVLTF. The chain couples TRBV19 to TRBJ2-6; weak D call: TRBD1 (6 bases). Germline V CDR1 and CDR2: LNHDA, SQIVND (reference sequence). With 0 bases removed from V and 2 bases from J, the gap between germline ends came to 8 bases. The CDR3 loop spans 16 amino acids.

CDR3: CASSSTGASGNTIYF. CDR3 DNA: TGTGCCAGCAGCTCCACAGGGGCATCTGGAAACACCATATATTTT. The chain is built from TRBV7-9 and TRBJ1-3; 7 nucleotides align to TRBD1. From germline, CDR1 is SEHNR and CDR2 FQNEAQ (reference sequence). Unmatched junction bases numbered 4, after V lost 4 bases and J lost 1 base. This CDR3 region has 15 residues. Combining the CDR3 with reference TRBV7-9 and TRBJ1-3 gives the whole variable domain DTGVSQNPRHKITKRGQNVTFRCDPISEHNRLYWYRQTLGQGPEFLTYFQNEAQLEKSRLLSDRFSAERPKGSFSTLEIQRTEQGDSAMYLCASSSTGASGNTIYFGEGSWLTVV.

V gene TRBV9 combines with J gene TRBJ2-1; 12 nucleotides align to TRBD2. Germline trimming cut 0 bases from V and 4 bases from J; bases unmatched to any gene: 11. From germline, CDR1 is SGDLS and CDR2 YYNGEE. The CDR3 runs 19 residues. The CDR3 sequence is CASSVGLAGGPGEYNEQFF. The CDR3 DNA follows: TGTGCCAGCAGCGTAGGGCTAGCGGGGGGGCCCGGGGAATACAATGAGCAGTTCTTC.

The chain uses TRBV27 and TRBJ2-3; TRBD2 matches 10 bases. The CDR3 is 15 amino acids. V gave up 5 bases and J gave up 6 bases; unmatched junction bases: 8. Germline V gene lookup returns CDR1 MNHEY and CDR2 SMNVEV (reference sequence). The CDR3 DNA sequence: TGTGCCAGCAGTGTCAGCGGGGGGGATGGTGATACGCAGTATTTT. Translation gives CASSVSGGDGDTQYF.

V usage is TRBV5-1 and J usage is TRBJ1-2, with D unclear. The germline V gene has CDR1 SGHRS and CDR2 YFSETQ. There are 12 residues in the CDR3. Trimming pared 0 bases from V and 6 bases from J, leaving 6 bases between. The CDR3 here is CASSLAADGYTF. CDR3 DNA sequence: TGCGCCAGCAGCTTGGCGGCAGATGGCTACACCTTC.